These T cell receptor beta chains were read from a single sample in a study of blood T cells in healthy people across ages. One entry per CDR3 protein results from TCRdb running MiXCR on the 5' RACE reads. Of more than 700,000 distinct CDR3 sequences detected, about 46% appear once; the ten largest clones hold about a sixth. The sequenced sample consisted of blood. Receptors originate from an elderly man in good health. CDR3s include the opening cysteine and the closing phenylalanine or tryptophan. The D gene is left open where the match is weak. Size is omitted from some rows. Given values are once, few, many or a class for expanded clones.

d_call	v_call	j_call	clone_size	cdr3_aa	cdr3_nt
TRBD1	TRBV12-3/TRBV12-4	TRBJ1-2	many	CASSLKPGGLGYGYTF	TGTGCCAGCAGTTTGAAACCAGGGGGCCTTGGCTATGGCTACACCTTC
NA	TRBV5-1	TRBJ2-1	few	CASSAHARQGGGNEQFF	TGCGCCAGCAGCGCCCATGCTCGGCAGGGAGGAGGCAATGAGCAGTTCTTC
NA	TRBV18	TRBJ2-5	NA	CASPHRIRADRETQYF	TGTGCCAGCCCACACCGAATAAGGGCAGATCGAGAGACCCAGTACTTC
NA	TRBV28	TRBJ2-7	NA	CASSVRAPPEQYF	TGTGCCAGCAGTGTAAGGGCTCCCCCCGAGCAGTACTTC
TRBD2	TRBV20-1	TRBJ2-7	many	CSGIEAGVSYEQYF	TGCAGTGGCATAGAAGCGGGAGTCTCCTACGAGCAGTACTTC
NA	TRBV30	TRBJ1-2	NA	CAWSGGSDGYTF	TGTGCCTGGAGTGGGGGGTCTGATGGCTACACCTTC
NA	TRBV29-1	TRBJ2-5	NA	CSGAVQETQYF	TGCAGCGGTGCGGTGCAAGAGACCCAGTACTTC
TRBD2	TRBV4-3	TRBJ2-1	NA	CASSERGLAHEQFF	TGCGCCAGCAGCGAGCGGGGGCTAGCCCATGAGCAGTTCTTC
TRBD1	TRBV20-1	TRBJ1-1	few	CSARGRGVPEAFF	TGCAGTGCTAGAGGCAGGGGGGTTCCTGAAGCTTTCTTT
NA	TRBV12-3/TRBV12-4	TRBJ2-1	NA	CASSLGEGGGQFF	TGTGCCAGCAGTTTAGGGGAAGGGGGGGGGCAGTTCTTC
NA	TRBV7-9	TRBJ2-4	NA	CASSLAGGEDIQYF	TGTGCCAGCAGCTTAGCGGGCGGTGAGGACATTCAGTACTTC
NA	TRBV5-1	TRBJ1-2	few	CASSLATDSQNYGYTF	TGCGCCAGCAGCTTGGCTACGGACAGCCAAAACTATGGCTACACCTTC
NA	TRBV20-1	TRBJ1-2	NA	CSARELPGNLGGYTF	TGCAGTGCTAGAGAATTGCCAGGGAACTTAGGTGGCTACACCTTC
NA	TRBV5-1	TRBJ2-1	NA	CASSLDSRGYNEQFF	TGCGCCAGCAGCTTGGATTCCCGGGGATACAATGAGCAGTTCTTC
TRBD1	TRBV28	TRBJ1-2	NA	CASSSMDRALPPYGYTF	TGTGCCAGCAGTTCTATGGACAGGGCATTGCCACCCTATGGCTACACCTTC
TRBD1	TRBV6-6	TRBJ2-1	NA	CASSYDRGINNEQFF	TGTGCCAGCAGTTACGACAGGGGAATTAACAATGAGCAGTTCTTC
TRBD1	TRBV6-2/TRBV6-3	TRBJ2-5	NA	CASQISGTAQTQYF	TGTGCCAGTCAAATATCCGGGACAGCGCAGACCCAGTACTTC
NA	TRBV5-8	TRBJ2-1	NA	CASSLGAVEQFF	TGTGCCAGCAGCCTCGGGGCCGTTGAGCAGTTCTTC
NA	TRBV12-3/TRBV12-4	TRBJ2-1	NA	CASSSPGPEINEQFF	TGTGCCAGCAGTTCCCCGGGACCCGAGATAAATGAGCAGTTCTTC
TRBD1	TRBV12-3/TRBV12-4	TRBJ2-3	NA	CASSWGRAGRGYQDTQYF	TGTGCCAGCAGCTGGGGCCGGGCGGGCAGGGGGTATCAAGATACGCAGTATTTT
NA	TRBV2	TRBJ2-3	NA	CASSEALHGTDTQYF	TGTGCCAGCAGTGAAGCGCTTCACGGCACAGATACGCAGTATTTT
NA	TRBV7-2	TRBJ2-3	few	CASSLEPNGPDTQYF	TGTGCCAGCAGCTTAGAACCTAACGGCCCAGATACGCAGTATTTT
NA	TRBV4-3	TRBJ2-1	NA	CASSQDGRPETQFF	TGCGCCAGCAGCCAAGATGGGAGACCAGAGACCCAGTTCTTC
TRBD2	TRBV9	TRBJ2-5	many	CASSRTLRTSGETQYF	TGTGCCAGCAGCCGCACTCTGAGGACTAGCGGAGAGACCCAGTACTTC
TRBD2	TRBV7-2	TRBJ2-7	many	CASSLAGGPYEQYF	TGTGCCAGCAGCTTAGCGGGAGGGCCCTACGAGCAGTACTTC
TRBD2	TRBV7-2	TRBJ2-7	NA	CASSDLTSLSSYEQYF	TGTGCCAGCAGCGATTTGACTAGCCTATCTTCCTACGAGCAGTACTTC
NA	TRBV27	TRBJ2-3	NA	CASSWSGLLSTDTQYF	TGTGCCAGCAGTTGGTCAGGGCTCCTTAGCACAGATACGCAGTATTTT
NA	TRBV12-3/TRBV12-4	TRBJ2-7	NA	CASRPSGTRYHEQYF	TGTGCCAGCAGACCCTCCGGGACACGCTACCACGAGCAGTACTTC
NA	TRBV20-1	TRBJ1-1	NA	CSATGRGRMNTEAFF	TGCAGTGCTACAGGCAGGGGCCGGATGAACACTGAAGCTTTCTTT
TRBD2	TRBV20-1	TRBJ2-1	NA	CSARDFNGRAYPLEQFF	TGCAGTGCTAGAGATTTTAACGGGAGGGCCTATCCCCTTGAGCAGTTCTTC
TRBD1	TRBV12-3/TRBV12-4	TRBJ2-7	NA	CASSLDRTAYEQYF	TGTGCCAGCAGTTTGGACAGGACTGCCTACGAGCAGTACTTC
TRBD2	TRBV20-1	TRBJ2-3	NA	CSARTLAEATDTQYF	TGCAGTGCTAGGACTCTAGCGGAGGCCACAGATACGCAGTATTTT
NA	TRBV5-1	TRBJ2-7	NA	CASSLVGSDYEQYF	TGCGCCAGCAGCTTGGTTGGGTCAGACTACGAGCAGTACTTC
NA	TRBV7-2	TRBJ2-6	few	CASSPFTAGAYSGANVLTF	TGTGCCAGCAGCCCTTTCACCGCCGGGGCCTACTCTGGGGCCAACGTCCTGACTTTC
NA	TRBV20-1	TRBJ2-7	NA	CSASLLAQNNEQYF	TGCAGTGCTAGTCTCCTAGCGCAAAACAATGAGCAGTACTTC
NA	TRBV7-3	TRBJ2-3	NA	CASSLVPDSTDTQYF	TGTGCCAGCAGCTTAGTGCCCGATAGCACAGATACGCAGTATTTT
NA	TRBV20-1	TRBJ2-1	NA	CSASRDFQIYNEQFF	TGCAGTGCTAGCCGGGACTTCCAAATCTACAATGAGCAGTTCTTC
TRBD2	TRBV3-1	TRBJ2-7	few	CASILTSPSSYEQYF	TGTGCCAGCATCCTGACTAGCCCAAGCTCCTACGAGCAGTACTTC
NA	TRBV20-1	TRBJ2-3	few	CSARGSSLGITDTQYF	TGCAGTGCTAGAGGGTCTAGTCTTGGGATCACAGATACGCAGTATTTT
TRBD2	TRBV28	TRBJ2-1	NA	CASSLIGLAGLYNEQFF	TGTGCCAGCAGTTTGATCGGGTTAGCGGGACTTTACAATGAGCAGTTCTTC
NA	TRBV7-9	TRBJ2-5	few	CASSSTRGQETQYF	TGTGCCAGCAGCTCGACCCGCGGACAAGAGACCCAGTACTTC
NA	TRBV10-1	TRBJ2-1	many	CASSDYFNEQFF	TGCGCCAGCAGCGACTACTTTAATGAGCAGTTCTTC
NA	TRBV20-1	TRBJ2-7	NA	CSALTPDLGYEQYF	TGCAGTGCTCTTACTCCCGACCTAGGCTACGAGCAGTACTTC
NA	TRBV20-1	TRBJ2-1	NA	CSADPIRVGEQFF	TGCAGTGCCGACCCGATTAGGGTAGGTGAGCAGTTCTTC
NA	TRBV12-3/TRBV12-4	TRBJ1-1	NA	CASSRTQGMNTEAFF	TGTGCCAGCAGTAGGACACAAGGAATGAACACTGAAGCTTTCTTT
NA	TRBV18	TRBJ2-4	few	CASSQSGSGEQYF	TGTGCCAGCTCCCAAAGCGGATCGGGGGAGCAGTACTTC
NA	TRBV7-6	TRBJ2-1	NA	CASSLAPFYEQFF	TGTGCCAGCAGCTTAGCCCCTTTCTATGAGCAGTTCTTC
NA	TRBV21-1	TRBJ2-3	many	CASTSRGKRKDHVRDTDTQYF	TGTGCCAGCACATCCCGGGGGAAGAGGAAGGACCACGTGCGGGACACAGATACGCAGTATTTT
TRBD1	TRBV6-1	TRBJ2-5	NA	CASMTGGGETQYF	TGTGCCAGCATGACAGGGGGTGGGGAGACCCAGTACTTC
NA	TRBV29-1	TRBJ1-2	many	CSVAGTDYGYTF	TGCAGCGTAGCCGGGACGGATTATGGCTACACCTTC
TRBD1	TRBV30	TRBJ1-2	NA	CAWAQGGLYGYTF	TGTGCCTGGGCACAGGGGGGGCTCTATGGCTACACCTTC
NA	TRBV6-6	TRBJ2-3	NA	CASKGGGRNTDTQYF	TGTGCCAGCAAGGGGGGAGGCCGAAACACAGATACGCAGTATTTT
TRBD1	TRBV5-1	TRBJ2-2	NA	CASSSGDRGTGELFF	TGCGCCAGCAGCTCCGGGGACAGGGGAACCGGGGAGCTGTTTTTT
TRBD2	TRBV9	TRBJ2-1	NA	CASSLTGTRDYNEQFF	TGTGCCAGCAGCTTAACCGGGACTAGGGACTACAATGAGCAGTTCTTC